Listed below are T cell receptor beta chains from one sample, sequenced in a study of radiation and T cells in renal cell carcinoma. Data came from immunoSEQ multiplex PCR; TCRdb stores just in-frame clones and leaves some out. This table holds 130,000 to 150,000 clones, 86% found once. The specimen comprised blood, sampled from a patient whose treatment included radiotherapy and nephrectomy. All receptors derive from a woman between 45 and 65 years old with renal cell carcinoma. CDR3s include the opening cysteine and the closing phenylalanine or tryptophan. A D gene is named only where the DNA matches it firmly. A clone size is listed for some rows: how often the clone was seen (once, few, many), or a class if it is expanded.

v_gene: TRBV27
j_gene: TRBJ1-2
d_gene: .
abundance: .
CDR3aa: CASSPWEGAHYGYTF
CDR3nt: TGTGCCAGCAGTCCCTGGGAGGGAGCCCACTATGGCTACACCTTC

v_gene: TRBV10-3
j_gene: TRBJ2-1
d_gene: .
abundance: .
CDR3aa: CAIMAGPTSNEQFF
CDR3nt: TGTGCCATCATGGCGGGACCCACGAGCAATGAGCAGTTCTTC

v_gene: TRBV6-5
j_gene: TRBJ2-3
d_gene: TRBD2
abundance: .
CDR3aa: CASRDSGGVTDTQYF
CDR3nt: TGTGCCAGCAGAGATAGCGGGGGGGTTACAGATACGCAGTATTTT

v_gene: TRBV5-1
j_gene: TRBJ2-3
d_gene: .
abundance: .
CDR3aa: CASSLVAQTTDTQYF
CDR3nt: TGCGCCAGCAGCTTGGTCGCCCAGACCACAGATACGCAGTATTTT

v_gene: TRBV28
j_gene: TRBJ2-6
d_gene: .
abundance: .
CDR3aa: CASRGGPGGANVLTF
CDR3nt: TGTGCCAGCAGAGGGGGACCGGGAGGGGCCAACGTCCTGACTTTC

v_gene: TRBV14
j_gene: TRBJ1-2
d_gene: .
abundance: .
CDR3aa: CASSQDRVRTNGYTF
CDR3nt: TGTGCCAGCAGCCAAGATCGGGTTCGGACTAATGGCTACACCTTC

v_gene: TRBV6-6
j_gene: TRBJ1-4
d_gene: TRBD1
abundance: .
CDR3aa: CASRPPGQSEKLFF
CDR3nt: TGTGCCAGCAGGCCGCCGGGACAGAGTGAAAAACTGTTTTTT

v_gene: TRBV7-2
j_gene: TRBJ2-7
d_gene: TRBD1
abundance: .
CDR3aa: CASSSRDSSYEQYF
CDR3nt: TGTGCCAGCAGCAGCCGGGACAGCTCCTACGAGCAGTACTTC

v_gene: TRBV7-2
j_gene: TRBJ1-3
d_gene: .
abundance: .
CDR3aa: CASSLQALIGNTIYF
CDR3nt: TGTGCCAGCAGCCTACAAGCATTGATTGGAAACACCATATATTTT

v_gene: TRBV7-2
j_gene: TRBJ2-5
d_gene: .
abundance: .
CDR3aa: CASSFGTLSETQYF
CDR3nt: TGTGCCAGCAGCTTTGGGACATTATCAGAGACCCAGTACTTC

v_gene: TRBV6-5
j_gene: TRBJ2-5
d_gene: TRBD2
abundance: once
CDR3aa: CASRAGGRETQYF
CDR3nt: TGTGCCAGCAGAGCGGGGGGGCGGGAGACCCAGTACTTC

v_gene: TRBV6-5
j_gene: TRBJ1-1
d_gene: TRBD1
abundance: .
CDR3aa: CASSYQDRGRAFF
CDR3nt: TGTGCCAGCAGTTACCAAGACAGGGGACGAGCTTTCTTT

v_gene: TRBV18
j_gene: TRBJ1-5
d_gene: .
abundance: .
CDR3aa: CASSSNQQQSNQPQHF
CDR3nt: TGTGCCAGCTCATCGAATCAACAACAAAGCAATCAGCCCCAGCATTTT

v_gene: TRBV11-1
j_gene: TRBJ2-6
d_gene: .
abundance: .
CDR3aa: CASSEQSSGANVLTF
CDR3nt: TGTGCCAGCAGCGAACAGAGCTCTGGGGCCAACGTCCTGACTTTC

v_gene: TRBV5-1
j_gene: TRBJ1-2
d_gene: .
abundance: .
CDR3aa: CASSPYQGLDYYGYTF
CDR3nt: TGCGCCAGCAGCCCGTATCAGGGACTAGATTACTATGGCTACACCTTC

v_gene: TRBV7-9
j_gene: TRBJ1-5
d_gene: .
abundance: .
CDR3aa: CASSPPGDSNQPQHF
CDR3nt: TGTGCCAGCAGCCCCCCAGGTGATAGCAATCAGCCCCAGCATTTT

v_gene: TRBV7-2
j_gene: TRBJ2-1
d_gene: .
abundance: .
CDR3aa: CASSLGAGEQFF
CDR3nt: TGTGCCAGCAGCTTAGGGGCGGGTGAGCAGTTCTTC

v_gene: TRBV19
j_gene: TRBJ2-2
d_gene: .
abundance: .
CDR3aa: CASSRKHTGELFF
CDR3nt: TGTGCCAGTAGTAGGAAGCACACCGGGGAGCTGTTTTTT

v_gene: TRBV27
j_gene: TRBJ1-5
d_gene: TRBD1
abundance: .
CDR3aa: CASSSSDRDWYSNQPQHF
CDR3nt: TGTGCCAGCAGTTCGTCGGACAGGGATTGGTATAGCAATCAGCCCCAGCATTTT

v_gene: TRBV6-1
j_gene: TRBJ2-2
d_gene: .
abundance: .
CDR3aa: CASSEVGAPTGELFF
CDR3nt: TGTGCCAGCAGTGAAGTGGGGGCGCCCACCGGGGAGCTGTTTTTT

v_gene: TRBV19
j_gene: TRBJ2-5
d_gene: .
abundance: .
CDR3aa: CASSGRDSQQETQYF
CDR3nt: TGTGCCAGTAGTGGGCGGGACAGTCAACAAGAGACCCAGTACTTC

v_gene: TRBV7-9
j_gene: TRBJ2-5
d_gene: TRBD2
abundance: .
CDR3aa: CAIPRPAGGPISETQYF
CDR3nt: TGTGCCATCCCGAGGCCAGCGGGGGGGCCTATCTCGGAGACCCAGTACTTC

v_gene: TRBV5-6
j_gene: TRBJ2-3
d_gene: TRBD1
abundance: .
CDR3aa: CASSQGQGADTQYF
CDR3nt: TGTGCCAGCAGCCAGGGACAGGGGGCAGATACGCAGTATTTT

v_gene: TRBV20-1
j_gene: TRBJ2-7
d_gene: .
abundance: .
CDR3aa: CSAGTDYEQYF
CDR3nt: TGCAGTGCTGGGACTGATTACGAGCAGTACTTC

v_gene: TRBV11-2
j_gene: TRBJ2-5
d_gene: .
abundance: .
CDR3aa: CASSQGTGEETQYF
CDR3nt: TGTGCCAGCAGCCAGGGCACTGGTGAAGAGACCCAGTACTTC

v_gene: TRBV19
j_gene: TRBJ1-1
d_gene: .
abundance: .
CDR3aa: CASSPLGYTEAFF
CDR3nt: TGTGCCAGTAGCCCCCTGGGTTACACTGAAGCTTTCTTT

v_gene: TRBV11-2
j_gene: TRBJ1-2
d_gene: .
abundance: once
CDR3aa: CASSPRRYNYGYTF
CDR3nt: TGTGCCAGCAGCCCTAGAAGATATAACTATGGCTACACCTTC

v_gene: TRBV5-4
j_gene: TRBJ2-5
d_gene: TRBD2
abundance: .
CDR3aa: CASSLRGGVETQYF
CDR3nt: TGTGCCAGCAGCTTGCGCGGGGGAGTAGAGACCCAGTACTTC

v_gene: TRBV5-1
j_gene: TRBJ2-2
d_gene: .
abundance: .
CDR3aa: CASSWTTMGGNTGELFF
CDR3nt: TGCGCCAGCAGCTGGACCACTATGGGGGGGAACACCGGGGAGCTGTTTTTT

v_gene: TRBV4-2
j_gene: TRBJ1-5
d_gene: .
abundance: .
CDR3aa: CASSQGGGAGGNQPQHF
CDR3nt: TGTGCCAGCAGCCAAGGAGGGGGGGCAGGAGGCAATCAGCCCCAGCATTTT

v_gene: TRBV7-8
j_gene: TRBJ1-2
d_gene: .
abundance: .
CDR3aa: CASSLPRGGVNYGYTF
CDR3nt: TGTGCCAGCAGCTTACCCCGAGGGGGAGTTAACTATGGCTACACCTTC

v_gene: TRBV27
j_gene: TRBJ2-2
d_gene: .
abundance: .
CDR3aa: CASSSSGTVTGELFF
CDR3nt: TGTGCCAGCAGTTCCAGCGGGACAGTCACCGGGGAGCTGTTTTTT

v_gene: TRBV21-1
j_gene: TRBJ1-5
d_gene: .
abundance: .
CDR3aa: CASSRRTGGYSNQPQHF
CDR3nt: TGTGCCAGCAGCAGGAGGACAGGGGGATATAGCAATCAGCCCCAGCATTTT

v_gene: TRBV28
j_gene: TRBJ1-5
d_gene: .
abundance: once
CDR3aa: CASSLSNDLGGNQPQHF
CDR3nt: TGTGCCAGCAGTTTGTCCAACGATTTAGGGGGAAATCAGCCCCAGCATTTT

v_gene: TRBV27
j_gene: TRBJ2-5
d_gene: TRBD2
abundance: .
CDR3aa: CASSLGLAEGTQYF
CDR3nt: TGTGCCAGCAGTTTAGGACTAGCGGAGGGGACCCAGTACTTC

v_gene: TRBV5-6
j_gene: TRBJ2-7
d_gene: TRBD2
abundance: .
CDR3aa: CASRPGLAGIYEQYF
CDR3nt: TGTGCCAGCAGACCCGGACTAGCGGGGATTTACGAGCAGTACTTC

v_gene: TRBV28
j_gene: TRBJ1-1
d_gene: .
abundance: .
CDR3aa: CASSFRQENTEAFF
CDR3nt: TGTGCCAGCAGTTTTAGACAGGAGAACACTGAAGCTTTCTTT

v_gene: TRBV6-5
j_gene: TRBJ2-1
d_gene: .
abundance: .
CDR3aa: CASSYNEQFF
CDR3nt: TGTGCCTCCTCCTACAATGAGCAGTTCTTC

v_gene: TRBV21-1
j_gene: TRBJ2-7
d_gene: .
abundance: .
CDR3aa: CASSKEDRGSYEQYF
CDR3nt: TGTGCCAGCAGCAAAGAGGACAGGGGCTCCTACGAGCAGTACTTC

v_gene: TRBV29-1
j_gene: TRBJ1-2
d_gene: TRBD1
abundance: .
CDR3aa: CSVDTGGINYGYTF
CDR3nt: TGCAGCGTTGATACAGGGGGCATCAACTATGGCTACACCTTC

v_gene: TRBV7-9
j_gene: TRBJ1-1
d_gene: .
abundance: .
CDR3aa: CASSPPWGRKKTEAFF
CDR3nt: TGTGCCAGCAGCCCGCCCTGGGGGCGGAAGAAGACTGAAGCTTTCTTT

v_gene: TRBV14
j_gene: TRBJ2-3
d_gene: .
abundance: .
CDR3aa: CASSQDMGKDTQYF
CDR3nt: TGTGCCAGCAGCCAAGATATGGGAAAAGATACGCAGTATTTT

v_gene: TRBV9
j_gene: TRBJ2-3
d_gene: .
abundance: .
CDR3aa: CASSVDSGRGDTQYF
CDR3nt: TGTGCCAGCAGCGTAGATTCGGGAAGAGGAGATACGCAGTATTTT

v_gene: TRBV9
j_gene: TRBJ2-3
d_gene: .
abundance: .
CDR3aa: CASSVTSRPADTQYF
CDR3nt: TGTGCCAGCAGCGTGACTAGTAGGCCCGCCGATACGCAGTATTTT

v_gene: TRBV30
j_gene: TRBJ2-1
d_gene: .
abundance: few
CDR3aa: CAWSVQGYNEQFF
CDR3nt: TGTGCCTGGAGCGTACAGGGATACAATGAGCAGTTCTTC

v_gene: TRBV15
j_gene: TRBJ2-7
d_gene: TRBD1
abundance: .
CDR3aa: CATSRDNRGRSFEQYF
CDR3nt: TGTGCCACCAGCAGAGATAACAGGGGGCGCAGCTTCGAGCAGTACTTC

v_gene: TRBV5-1
j_gene: TRBJ2-5
d_gene: TRBD1
abundance: .
CDR3aa: CASSSSTGEETQYF
CDR3nt: TGCGCCAGCAGCTCCTCGACAGGGGAAGAGACCCAGTACTTC

v_gene: TRBV5-1
j_gene: TRBJ1-1
d_gene: .
abundance: few
CDR3aa: CASSLGHTNTEAFF
CDR3nt: TGCGCCAGCAGCTTGGGACATACGAACACTGAAGCTTTCTTT

v_gene: TRBV5-6
j_gene: TRBJ2-4
d_gene: .
abundance: .
CDR3aa: CASSLAVNIQYF
CDR3nt: TGTGCCAGCAGCTTGGCGGTAAACATTCAGTACTTC

v_gene: TRBV10-3
j_gene: TRBJ2-7
d_gene: TRBD2
abundance: .
CDR3aa: CATQTSGYEQYF
CDR3nt: TGTGCCACGCAGACTAGCGGCTACGAGCAGTACTTC

v_gene: TRBV19
j_gene: TRBJ1-1
d_gene: .
abundance: .
CDR3aa: CASSMRGRGSEAFF
CDR3nt: TGTGCCAGTAGTATGAGGGGCAGGGGAAGTGAAGCTTTCTTT

v_gene: TRBV6-5
j_gene: TRBJ2-5
d_gene: .
abundance: .
CDR3aa: CASSYSNRPGVETQYF
CDR3nt: TGTGCCAGCAGTTACTCTAATAGGCCAGGGGTGGAGACCCAGTACTTC

v_gene: TRBV2
j_gene: TRBJ2-5
d_gene: .
abundance: .
CDR3aa: CASSEFLGQTQYF
CDR3nt: TGTGCCAGCAGTGAATTTTTGGGTCAGACCCAGTACTTC

v_gene: TRBV19
j_gene: TRBJ2-7
d_gene: .
abundance: .
CDR3aa: CASSMDQGAYEQYF
CDR3nt: TGTGCCAGTAGTATGGATCAGGGCGCCTACGAGCAGTACTTC

v_gene: TRBV11-2
j_gene: TRBJ2-7
d_gene: .
abundance: .
CDR3aa: CASSHLEQYF
CDR3nt: TGTGCCAGCAGCCATCTCGAGCAGTACTTC

v_gene: TRBV6-5
j_gene: TRBJ2-3
d_gene: TRBD1
abundance: .
CDR3aa: CASRGGGQGTDTQYF
CDR3nt: TGTGCCAGCAGGGGAGGGGGACAGGGGACAGATACGCAGTATTTT

v_gene: TRBV28
j_gene: TRBJ2-7
d_gene: .
abundance: once
CDR3aa: CASRLMVGIYEQYF
CDR3nt: TGTGCCAGCCGCCTTATGGTAGGCATCTACGAGCAGTACTTC

v_gene: TRBV6-5
j_gene: TRBJ1-1
d_gene: TRBD1
abundance: .
CDR3aa: CASRTGTGMNTEAFF
CDR3nt: TGTGCCAGCAGGACAGGGACAGGGATGAACACTGAAGCTTTCTTT

v_gene: TRBV7-2
j_gene: TRBJ1-3
d_gene: .
abundance: .
CDR3aa: CASSLLGASGNTIYF
CDR3nt: TGTGCCAGCAGCTTACTGGGGGCATCTGGAAACACCATATATTTT

v_gene: TRBV7-3
j_gene: TRBJ2-3
d_gene: .
abundance: .
CDR3aa: CASSLVQADTQYF
CDR3nt: TGTGCCAGCAGCTTAGTACAAGCAGATACGCAGTATTTT